This TCR beta chain appears in the sequencing data of a study of esophageal squamous cell carcinoma under preoperative chemotherapy. Across the study: TCR repertoires were profiled from both peripheral blood T cells and tumor-infiltrating lymphocytes. General study results and limits: Clonal contraction, more than amplification, hit abundant clones after paclitaxel-nedaplatin. Tumor-infiltrating lymphocytes showed no significant post-chemotherapy TCR diversity increase, unlike peripheral T cells. After treatment, tumor-infiltrating lymphocytes apparently came partly from blood T cells.

TCRdb re-analysed the PCR reads in MiXCR, keeping a single row per CDR3 protein. The sample has 9,500 to 12,000 distinct CDR3 sequences, more than 60% seen once. V trimming: 2 bases; J trimming: 4 bases; junction bases outside the gene matches: 10. This CDR3 spans 17 amino acids. Germline CDR1 reads SGHVS; CDR2 reads FNYEAQ. Time point here: after preoperative PTX-NDP chemotherapy. This clonotype was seen a handful of times. What it binds is unknown. This sample was gathered from a patient given preoperative chemotherapy. The chain has TRBV7-6 and TRBJ1-4, with TRBD1 identical over 7 bases. The receptor was isolated from a human donor with esophageal squamous cell carcinoma. The donor label of this sample is uncertain. The CDR3 reads CASSLRSGQTLNEKLFF. CDR3 DNA sequence: TGTGCCAGCAGCTTAAGGTCGGGACAGACGCTTAATGAAAAACTGTTTTTT.